The clone carrying this TCR beta chain was observed many times. The sample belongs to a study of T cells in Graves' hyperthyroidism and ophthalmopathy. Using RNA transcripts as the source, TCR beta CDR3 regions were amplified. The primer set for the first-round RT-PCR of the TCR CDR3 was HTBI. A single record per CDR3 protein comes from TCRdb applying MiXCR to the multiplex PCR reads. The table includes around 620,000 distinct CDR3 sequences, under 60% detected once. V trimming: 1 base; J trimming: 5 bases; junction bases outside the gene matches: 9. Germline V CDR1 and CDR2: SEHNR, FQNEAQ (reference sequence). The CDR3 is 17 amino acids.

The gene calls are TRBV7-9 and TRBJ1-5, with TRBD1 matching 9 bases. The source of this sequence is an adult woman with Graves' disease, either hyperthyroidism or ophthalmopathy (not recorded which). Source material: peripheral blood or thyroid tissue (not recorded which). In DNA, the CDR3 is TGTGCCAGCAGCTTAGGAGACAGGGGGTTTAGTGATCAGCCCCAGCATTTT. Amino acids: CASSLGDRGFSDQPQHF. Combining the CDR3 with reference TRBV7-9 and TRBJ1-5 gives the whole variable domain DTGVSQNPRHKITKRGQNVTFRCDPISEHNRLYWYRQTLGQGPEFLTYFQNEAQLEKSRLLSDRFSAERPKGSFSTLEIQRTEQGDSAMYLCASSLGDRGFSDQPQHFGDGTRLSIL.